The 29 T cell receptor beta chains listed next were all sequenced from one sample in a study of OX40 agonist ivuxolimab in advanced cancers. Libraries were prepared by immunoSEQ multiplex PCR; TCRdb keeps only in-frame clonotypes and omits some of them. This table holds about 42,000 clones, 70% to 90% found once. The sample here was CD4+ or CD8+ T cells sorted from blood, taken in a trial of the OX40 agonist ivuxolimab. Receptors were obtained from an adult with an advanced solid tumor such as melanoma, head and neck, liver or kidney cancer.

This rearrangement joins TRBV5-1 to TRBJ1-6; TRBD1 might be the D (5 bases). Between the trimmed V and J ends, which lost 2 bases and 5 bases, there was a span of 14 bases. The germline CDR1 and CDR2 sequences are SGHRS and YFSETQ. This CDR3 has 16 amino acids. CDR3 sequence: CASSFGGSWNNSPLHF. As DNA, the CDR3 is TGCGCCAGCAGCTTTGGGGGATCTTGGAATAATTCACCCCTCCACTTT.

V and J are TRBV5-6 and TRBJ2-7, with D maybe TRBD1 (6 bases). Germline values: CDR1 SGHDT, CDR2 YYEEEE. V was pared by 0 bases and J by 3 bases, with 16 bases between. This CDR3 is built from 16 residues. DNA of the CDR3: TGTGCCAGCAGCTTGGCCCTCGGACAGCTCTTCTACGAGCAGTACTTC. It codes for CASSLALGQLFYEQYF.

The chain is built from TRBV29-1 and TRBJ2-2; TRBD1 might be the D (5 bases). Germline lookup yields CDR1 SQVTM and CDR2 ANQGSEA. Trimming removed 7 bases at V and 0 bases at J, with 9 bases between. CDR3 length: 13 amino acids. The CDR3 region has the DNA TGCAGCGCGCGACAGACGAACACCGGGGAGCTGTTTTTT. Its protein product is CSARQTNTGELFF.

The rearrangement uses TRBV2 and TRBJ2-5; D is uncertain. CDR3 length: 11 residues. The germline gives CDR1 SNHLY, CDR2 FYNNEI. With 5 bases removed from V and 1 base from J, the gap between germline ends came to 2 bases. In DNA, the CDR3 is TGTGCCAGCAGTCCCCAAGAGACCCAGTACTTC. This codes for CASSPQETQYF.

Only one count was recorded for this clone. This chain joins TRBV10-3 and TRBJ2-2; D is undetermined. The CDR3 runs to 13 residues. The V end was cut by 4 bases, the J end by 4 bases, with 7 bases between. CDR1 and CDR2 (germline): ENHRY, SYGVKD. CDR3 sequence reads: CAISAVATGELFF. The CDR3 region has the DNA TGTGCCATCAGTGCAGTTGCCACCGGGGAGCTGTTTTTT.

The chain employs TRBV6-5 and TRBJ2-7; 7 nucleotides agree with TRBD2. The CDR3 covers 16 residues. From germline, CDR1 is MNHEY and CDR2 SVGAGI. With V trimmed by 0 bases and J by 0 bases, 5 bases remained unmatched. CDR3 nucleotides: TGTGCCAGCAGTTACTCTCCACTAGCGAGCTCCTACGAGCAGTACTTC. This gives the protein CASSYSPLASSYEQYF.

The V and J genes are TRBV2 and TRBJ2-7; 10 bases agree with TRBD2. Trimming cost V 4 bases and J 3 bases; bases outside gene matches: 6. Germline loops: CDR1 SNHLY, CDR2 FYNNEI. The CDR3 is made up of 15 amino acids. The CDR3 region is CASSGASGSIYEQYF. CDR3 sequence (DNA): TGTGCCAGCAGTGGGGCTAGCGGGAGTATCTACGAGCAGTACTTC.

V gene TRBV7-9 combines with J gene TRBJ2-5; 7 bases agree with TRBD1. The germline V gene encodes CDR1 SEHNR and CDR2 FQNEAQ (reference sequence). This CDR3 region has 12 residues. V trimming: 5 bases; J trimming: 13 bases; junction bases outside the gene matches: 10. CDR3 bases: TGTGCCAGCAGCGCCCGACAGGGATTGGCGTACTTC. This translates into CASSARQGLAYF.

The chain has TRBV19 and TRBJ1-1; D unresolved. The ends were cut back, 7 bases at V and 4 bases at J, with 16 bases in the middle. Germline assignment: CDR1 LNHDA and CDR2 SQIVND (reference sequence). The CDR3 runs 14 residues. The CDR3 reads CASISFRVPTEAFF. DNA for the CDR3: TGTGCCAGTATTTCCTTCCGGGTTCCCACTGAAGCTTTCTTT.

The chain joins TRBV2 to TRBJ2-4; TRBD2 matches 14 bases. The CDR3 contains 14 residues. Germline values: CDR1 SNHLY, CDR2 FYNNEI. The junction had 2 bases not matched to a gene; V was cut back by 6 bases and J by 7 bases. The chain's CDR3 is CASRGLAGVNIQYF. The DNA for the CDR3 is TGTGCCAGCAGGGGACTAGCGGGAGTTAACATTCAGTACTTC.

The gene calls are TRBV30 and TRBJ1-4; D call uncertain. The length of the CDR3 is 12 residues. With 8 bases removed from V and 4 bases from J, the gap between germline ends came to 11 bases. In germline, CDR1 is GTSNPN, CDR2 SVGIG (reference sequence). This chain's CDR3 is CAPVGCNEKLFF. The CDR3 DNA reads TGTGCCCCAGTGGGGTGTAATGAAAAACTGTTTTTT.

The gene calls are TRBV7-2 and TRBJ2-1; 8 nucleotides agree with TRBD2. With V trimmed by 2 bases and J by 2 bases, 8 bases remained unmatched. The CDR3 spans 17 residues. The germline gives CDR1 SGHTA, CDR2 FQGNSA. CDR3 in amino acids: CASSLYGGGRPYNEQFF. In DNA, the CDR3 is TGTGCCAGCAGCTTATATGGGGGCGGGAGGCCCTACAATGAGCAGTTCTTC.

This rearrangement joins TRBV2 to TRBJ2-7; 11 bases match TRBD1. Unmatched junction bases numbered 7, after V lost 6 bases and J lost 6 bases. This CDR3 has 14 residues. The germline CDR1 and CDR2 sequences are SNHLY and FYNNEI. This chain's CDR3 is CASRRTGGSGEQYF. The CDR3 nucleotides read TGTGCCAGCAGACGGACAGGGGGCTCAGGCGAGCAGTACTTC.

The chain combines TRBV5-1 with TRBJ1-3, with D possibly being TRBD1 (5 bases). This CDR3 has 17 residues. CDR1 is SGHRS and CDR2 is YFSETQ in the germline V gene. The germline V and J ends were trimmed by 0 bases and 0 bases, with 13 bases remaining between them. CDR3 nucleotides: TGCGCCAGCAGCTTGGAGGGGTGGGGCACCTCTGGAAACACCATATATTTT. Translation gives CASSLEGWGTSGNTIYF.

The chain recombines TRBV6-1 with TRBJ2-3, with D possibly TRBD1 on 5 matching bases. Germline V gives CDR1 MNHNS, CDR2 SASEGT. Trimming took off 10 bases at V and 10 bases at J, with 21 bases between the two ends. The CDR3 loop spans 13 amino acids. The CDR3 DNA reads as TGTGCCACCCTCGGTTTACGGACAACCCCGCAGTATTTT. It is translated as CATLGLRTTPQYF.

This sequence joins TRBV7-9 and TRBJ2-3, with 12 bases identical to TRBD2. This CDR3 has 16 amino acids. CDR1 is SEHNR, CDR2 FQNEAQ, per germline (reference sequence). J lost 0 bases, V lost 5 bases, and 3 bases had no gene match. CDR3 DNA: TGTGCCAGCAGCCGCGGACTAGCGGGGAGCACAGATACGCAGTATTTT. The encoded protein is CASSRGLAGSTDTQYF.

Here the CDR3 DNA reads TGCGCCAGCAACGCGGGCCCGACCTACGAGCAGTACTTC. This translates into CASNAGPTYEQYF. This chain links TRBV10-1 with TRBJ2-7; tentative D call: TRBD2 (5 bases). The CDR3 length is 13 residues. The germline gives CDR1 WNHNN, CDR2 SYGVQD (reference sequence). Deletions cut 7 bases from V and 2 bases from J, with 12 bases between.

This clone was counted a few times. The J gene is TRBJ1-5, the V gene TRBV6-5, with D uncertain. Looked up from germline, CDR1 is MNHEY and CDR2 is SVGAGI. This CDR3 comprises 13 residues. Trimming took 3 bases from V and 0 from J, leaving 3 bases between them. CDR3 region: CASSYNSNQPQHF. CDR3 sequence (DNA): TGTGCCAGCAGTTATAATAGCAATCAGCCCCAGCATTTT.

The chain has TRBV30 and TRBJ1-2, with a tentative D call TRBD1 (6 bases). V lost 8 bases to trimming and J lost 4 bases, with 17 bases between them. The CDR3 length is 13 residues. Germline CDR1 GTSNPN, CDR2 SVGIG (reference sequence). CDR3 sequence reads: CAGNREMSYGYTF. Here the CDR3 DNA reads TGTGCCGGTAACAGGGAGATGAGCTATGGCTACACCTTC.

The rearrangement uses TRBV6-1 and TRBJ1-5; D perhaps matches TRBD1 (6 bases). From germline, CDR1 is MNHNS and CDR2 SASEGT. The CDR3 is 15 amino acids. V dropped 4 bases and J dropped 6 bases, with 16 bases sitting between them. The DNA of the CDR3 is TGTGCCAGCAGTGCACCGACGGGGGGCAGTCAGCCCCAGCATTTT. It codes for CASSAPTGGSQPQHF.

CDR3 region: CASSLGGYNTGELFF. The CDR3 DNA reads as TGTGCCAGCAGCCTTGGGGGATATAACACCGGGGAGCTGTTTTTT. The J gene is TRBJ2-2, the V gene TRBV7-3; D possibly matches TRBD1 or TRBD2 (5 bases each). CDR1 is SGHTA, CDR2 FQGTGA, per germline. CDR3 length: 15 residues. V was shortened by 5 bases and J by 2 bases, with 12 bases between the two germline ends.

The gene calls are TRBV29-1 and TRBJ2-3, with a weak D call TRBD1 (5 bases). There are 18 residues in the CDR3. V was clipped by 4 bases and J by 0 bases, with 23 bases between them. CDR1 is SQVTM and CDR2 is ANQGSEA in the germline V gene. The CDR3 nucleotides are TGCAGCGTTGCGAAGGGGCAGGGAACCGTCATTAGCACAGATACGCAGTATTTT. Protein: CSVAKGQGTVISTDTQYF.

This clone is a singleton in its sample. This chain connects TRBV18 to TRBJ1-2; 7 positions match TRBD1. V lost 4 bases to trimming and J lost 8 bases; unmatched junction nucleotides: 13. CDR3 length: 15 residues. CDR1 is KGHSH, CDR2 LQKENI, per germline. The CDR3 loop reads CASSQSTGSLRGYTF. In DNA, the CDR3 is TGTGCCAGCTCACAATCGACAGGGTCATTGCGAGGCTACACCTTC.

By share, this clone counts as medium-sized (0.01 to 0.1%). This sequence joins TRBV7-9 and TRBJ1-2; 8 bases line up with TRBD1. This CDR3 has 15 residues. Germline CDR1 reads SEHNR; CDR2 reads FQNEAQ (reference sequence). After removal of 5 bases from V and 7 bases from J, the junction contained 12 bases not matched to a gene. The CDR3 is CASSPAGGVYGGYTF. CDR3 nucleotides: TGTGCCAGCAGCCCCGCAGGGGGCGTATACGGTGGCTACACCTTC.

The chain carries TRBV28 and TRBJ1-4; a possible D gene is TRBD1 (6 bases). The germline gives CDR1 MDHEN, CDR2 SYDVKM. This CDR3 has 15 amino acids. The ends were cut back, 7 bases at V and 4 bases at J, with 16 bases in the middle. CDR3 nucleotides: TGTGCCAGCACCGCCGGGACACACAATAATGAAAAACTGTTTTTT. Protein sequence: CASTAGTHNNEKLFF.

The gene calls are TRBV2 and TRBJ1-4; D remains ambiguous. The CDR3 loop spans 15 amino acids. Germline CDR1 SNHLY, CDR2 FYNNEI. V dropped 7 bases and J dropped 0 bases, with 12 bases sitting between them. The CDR3 nucleotides read TGTGCCAGCAAGAAGGGCCTTACAACTAATGAAAAACTGTTTTTT. Its translation is CASKKGLTTNEKLFF.

The chain carries TRBV15 and TRBJ1-1; D call uncertain. Germline V gene sequence: CDR1 LNHNV, CDR2 YYDKDF (reference sequence). This CDR3 has 15 amino acids. V was pared by 1 base and J by 4 bases, with 13 bases between. Here the CDR3 reads CATSRAKTVGTEAFF. The DNA of the CDR3 is TGTGCCACCAGCAGAGCTAAAACAGTTGGCACTGAAGCTTTCTTT.

The rearrangement joins TRBV27 to TRBJ2-7; D not certain. The V and J ends lost 6 bases and 0 bases respectively, with 12 bases between them. This CDR3 contains 14 residues. Germline loops: CDR1 MNHEY, CDR2 SMNVEV (reference sequence). The CDR3 protein is CASSTLLGSYEQYF. As DNA, the CDR3 is TGTGCCAGCAGCACCTTACTTGGCTCCTACGAGCAGTACTTC.

The sample holds a few counts of this clone. The chain is built from TRBV19 and TRBJ1-4; TRBD1 matches 10 bases. CDR1 LNHDA and CDR2 SQIVND come from the germline V gene (reference sequence). Unmatched junction bases numbered 8, after V lost 4 bases and J lost 0 bases. CDR3 length: 18 amino acids. CDR3 nucleotides: TGTGCCAGTAGTAACGAGGAGGGACAGGGGACAACTAATGAAAAACTGTTTTTT. This codes for CASSNEEGQGTTNEKLFF.